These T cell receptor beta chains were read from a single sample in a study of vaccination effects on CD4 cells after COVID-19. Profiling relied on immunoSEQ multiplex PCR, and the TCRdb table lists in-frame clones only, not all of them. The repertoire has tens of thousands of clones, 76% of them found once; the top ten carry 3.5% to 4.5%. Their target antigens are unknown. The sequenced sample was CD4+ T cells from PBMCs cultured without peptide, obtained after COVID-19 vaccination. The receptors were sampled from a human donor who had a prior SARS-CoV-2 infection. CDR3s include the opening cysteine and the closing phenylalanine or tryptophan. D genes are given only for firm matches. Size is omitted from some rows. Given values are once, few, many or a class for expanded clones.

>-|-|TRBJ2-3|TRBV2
CASLAVTSTDTQYF
TGTGCCAGTTTAGCGGTAACTAGTACAGATACGCAGTATTTT
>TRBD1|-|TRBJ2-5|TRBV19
CASSRPRTGVQETQYF
TGTGCCAGTAGTAGGCCCAGGACAGGGGTACAAGAGACCCAGTACTTC
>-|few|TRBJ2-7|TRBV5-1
CASSVGWTALSSYEQYF
TGCGCCAGCAGTGTGGGATGGACAGCTCTCTCCTCCTACGAGCAGTACTTC
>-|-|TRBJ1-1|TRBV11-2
CASSQGRNTEAFF
TGTGCCAGCAGCCAGGGTCGGAACACTGAAGCTTTCTTT
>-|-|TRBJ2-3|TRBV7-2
CASSLAVTDTQYF
TGTGCCAGCAGCTTAGCCGTCACAGATACGCAGTATTTT
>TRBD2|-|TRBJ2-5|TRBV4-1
CASSQGRGVQETQYF
TGCGCCAGCAGCCAAGGGCGGGGGGTCCAAGAGACCCAGTACTTC
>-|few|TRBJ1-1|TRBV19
CASSPLTAGRYTEAFF
TGTGCCAGTAGTCCCTTAACGGCAGGGAGATACACTGAAGCTTTCTTT
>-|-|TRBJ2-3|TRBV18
CASSPLRAIPRNTDTQYF
TGTGCCAGCTCACCGCTCAGAGCTATACCTCGGAACACAGATACGCAGTATTTT
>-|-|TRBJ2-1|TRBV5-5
CASSKRAGSSYNEQFF
TGTGCCAGCAGCAAACGTGCAGGGAGCTCCTACAATGAGCAGTTCTTC
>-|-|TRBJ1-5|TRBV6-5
CASRGRNQPQHF
TGTGCCAGCAGGGGACGGAATCAGCCCCAGCATTTT
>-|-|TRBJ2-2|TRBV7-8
CASRPRVRVGKGELFF
TGTGCCAGCAGACCCCGTGTCAGGGTAGGAAAAGGGGAGCTGTTTTTT
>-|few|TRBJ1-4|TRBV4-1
CASSQDSGREKLFF
TGCGCCAGCAGCCAAGATTCGGGAAGAGAAAAACTGTTTTTT
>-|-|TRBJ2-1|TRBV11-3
CASSLDMAHTNEQFF
TGTGCCAGCAGCTTAGATATGGCACATACTAATGAGCAGTTCTTC
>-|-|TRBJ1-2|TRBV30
CAWSELINYGYTF
TGTGCCTGGAGTGAACTCATAAACTATGGCTACACCTTC
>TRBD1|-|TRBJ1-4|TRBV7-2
CATQQGRGEKLFF
TGTGCCACACAACAGGGGCGTGGGGAAAAACTGTTTTTT
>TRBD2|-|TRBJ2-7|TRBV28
CASSGLAGGFYEQYF
TGTGCCAGCAGCGGACTAGCGGGAGGGTTCTACGAGCAGTACTTC
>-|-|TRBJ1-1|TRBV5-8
CASSFGVRAPAFF
TGTGCCAGCAGCTTTGGTGTTAGGGCCCCTGCTTTCTTT
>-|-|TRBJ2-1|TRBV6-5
CASSSRDEQFF
TGTGCCAGCAGTTCCCGGGATGAGCAGTTCTTC
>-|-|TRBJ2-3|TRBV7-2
CASSSVDGTDTQYF
TGTGCCAGCAGCTCAGTGGATGGGACAGATACGCAGTATTTT
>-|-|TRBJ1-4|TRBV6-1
CASSEGVANEKLFF
TGTGCCAGCAGTGAAGGGGTTGCTAATGAAAAACTGTTTTTT
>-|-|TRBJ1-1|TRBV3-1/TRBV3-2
CASSQGGGGHTEAFF
TGTGCCAGCAGCCAAGGTGGGGGGGGACACACTGAAGCTTTCTTT
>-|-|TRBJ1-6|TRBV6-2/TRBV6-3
CASSLGRNSPLHF
TGTGCCAGCAGCCTAGGCAGAAATTCACCCCTCCACTTT
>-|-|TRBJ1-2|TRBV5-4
CASSPRGDGYGYTF
TGTGCCAGCAGTCCGCGAGGGGATGGCTATGGCTACACCTTC
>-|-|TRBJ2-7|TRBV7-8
CASSPLTVSSYEQYF
TGTGCCAGCAGCCCGTTGACGGTATCCTCCTACGAGCAGTACTTC
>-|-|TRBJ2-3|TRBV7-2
CASSFPLTSTDTQYF
TGTGCCAGCAGCTTCCCTCTTACTAGCACAGATACGCAGTATTTT
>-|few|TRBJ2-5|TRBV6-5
CASSSPGGETQYF
TGTGCCAGCAGTTCCCCGGGTGGGGAGACCCAGTACTTC
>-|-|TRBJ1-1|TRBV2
CASSAVGLTEAFF
TGTGCCAGTTCGGCCGTGGGGTTGACTGAAGCTTTCTTT
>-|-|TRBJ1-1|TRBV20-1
CSASNVGGAFF
TGCAGTGCTAGTAATGTAGGAGGAGCTTTCTTT
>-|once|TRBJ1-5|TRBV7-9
CASSPIDSNQPQHF
TGTGCCAGCAGCCCCATTGATAGCAATCAGCCCCAGCATTTT
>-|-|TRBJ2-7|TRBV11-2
CASSSYRGLLYEQYF
TGTGCCAGCAGCTCTTACAGGGGACTTCTCTACGAGCAGTACTTC
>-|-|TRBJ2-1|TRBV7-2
CASSLVVLGTSKFF
TGTGCCAGCAGCTTAGTGGTACTAGGGACGAGCAAGTTCTTC
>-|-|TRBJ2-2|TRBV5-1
CASSLSRRNTGELFF
TGCGCCAGCAGCTTGTCCCGGCGGAACACCGGGGAGCTGTTTTTT
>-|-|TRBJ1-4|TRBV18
CASSPFSRGALEKLFF
TGTGCCAGCTCACCATTCTCTCGGGGGGCGCTTGAAAAACTGTTTTTT
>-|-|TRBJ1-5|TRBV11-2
CASSLGINQPQHF
TGTGCCAGCAGCTTAGGGATCAATCAGCCCCAGCATTTT
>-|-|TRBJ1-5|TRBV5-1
CASSLDGSGQPQHF
TGCGCCAGCAGCTTAGATGGGTCGGGTCAGCCCCAGCATTTT
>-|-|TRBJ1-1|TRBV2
CASSESVGGSDTEAFF
TGTGCCAGCAGTGAATCGGTGGGGGGCTCGGACACTGAAGCTTTCTTT
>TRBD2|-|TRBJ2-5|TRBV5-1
CASSYLAGQETQYF
TGCGCCAGCAGCTATCTAGCGGGTCAAGAGACCCAGTACTTC
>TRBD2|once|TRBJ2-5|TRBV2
CASSETLAVGAQYF
TGTGCCAGCAGTGAAACACTAGCGGTAGGAGCCCAGTACTTC
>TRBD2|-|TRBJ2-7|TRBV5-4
CASSLGARGGIAYEQYF
TGTGCCAGCAGCTTGGGGGCCCGGGGGGGGATAGCCTACGAGCAGTACTTC
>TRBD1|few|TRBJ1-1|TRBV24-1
CATSDGDSEAFF
TGTGCCACCAGTGATGGGGACAGTGAAGCTTTCTTT
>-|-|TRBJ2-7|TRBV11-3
CASSPIFGEQYF
TGTGCCAGCAGCCCAATTTTTGGCGAGCAGTACTTC
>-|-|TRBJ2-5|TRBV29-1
CSVETGAQETQYF
TGCAGCGTTGAAACTGGGGCCCAAGAGACCCAGTACTTC
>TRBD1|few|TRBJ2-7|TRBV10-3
CAISDPGQVLYEQYF
TGTGCCATCAGTGACCCGGGACAGGTCCTCTACGAGCAGTACTTC
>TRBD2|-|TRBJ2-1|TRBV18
CASSLPRGTSGNLGNEQFF
TGTGCCAGCTCACTACCACGTGGGACTAGCGGGAACTTGGGGAATGAGCAGTTCTTC
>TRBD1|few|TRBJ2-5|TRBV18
CASSLQGLSETQYF
TGTGCCAGCTCACTACAGGGGTTATCGGAGACCCAGTACTTC